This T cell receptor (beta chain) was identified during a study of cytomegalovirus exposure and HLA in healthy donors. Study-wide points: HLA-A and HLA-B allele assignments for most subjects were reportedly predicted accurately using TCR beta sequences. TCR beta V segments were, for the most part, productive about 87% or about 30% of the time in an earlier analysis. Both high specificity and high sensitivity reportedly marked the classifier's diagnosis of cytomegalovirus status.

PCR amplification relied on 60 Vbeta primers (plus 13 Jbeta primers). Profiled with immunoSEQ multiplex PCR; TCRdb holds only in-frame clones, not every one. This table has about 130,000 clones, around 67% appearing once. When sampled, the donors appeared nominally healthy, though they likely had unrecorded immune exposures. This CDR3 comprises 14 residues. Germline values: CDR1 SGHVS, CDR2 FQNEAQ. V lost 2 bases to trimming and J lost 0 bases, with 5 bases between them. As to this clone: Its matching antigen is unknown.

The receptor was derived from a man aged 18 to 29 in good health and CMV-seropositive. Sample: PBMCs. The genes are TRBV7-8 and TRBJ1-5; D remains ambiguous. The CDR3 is CASSLHSSNQPQHF. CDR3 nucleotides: TGTGCCAGCAGCTTACACAGTAGCAATCAGCCCCAGCATTTT. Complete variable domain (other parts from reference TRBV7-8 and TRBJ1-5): GAGVSQSPRYKVAKRGQDVALRCDPISGHVSLFWYQQALGQGPEFLTYFQNEAQLDKSGLPSDRFFAERPEGSVSTLKIQRTQQEDSAVYLCASSLHSSNQPQHFGDGTRLSIL.